This T cell receptor beta chain was sequenced during a study of blood T cell repertoires in COVID-19. Whole-study context: The United States, Italy and Spain provided the acute and convalescent COVID-19 samples. Sample material is recorded as cDNA or gDNA derived from T cells, B-cell-depleted T cells, or PBMCs.

Germline loops: CDR1 KGHDR, CDR2 SFDVKD. After removal of 2 bases from V and 2 bases from J, the junction contained 2 bases not matched to a gene. This CDR3 region has 16 residues. This table comes from immunoSEQ multiplex PCR, and its TCRdb copy is limited to in-frame clones, with some not included. The table shows roughly 670,000 clones, with about 90% occurring only once. The chain recombines TRBV24-1 with TRBJ2-3, with 11 nucleotides matching TRBD2. Sequencing was performed on peripheral blood. This TCR was recovered from a young woman with acute or convalescent COVID-19. The CDR3 reads CATSDSLAGATDTQYF. CDR3 nucleotide sequence: TGTGCCACCAGTGATTCACTAGCGGGAGCCACAGATACGCAGTATTTT.